This section outlines one T cell receptor beta chain sequence together with its context. Its binding antigen is unknown. The sample holds no much larger clone one base away, and base qualities are not on file. The CDR3 contains 11 residues, cysteine and phenylalanine counted. The CDR3 DNA has 33 bases and is translated from base 1. Trimming removed 3 bases from V and 15 bases from J; the gene matches leave 2 bases unexplained. CDR1 and CDR2, looked up from the germline V gene, are SGDLS and YYNGEE. The immunoSEQ Assay was used to immunosequence TCRbeta CDR3 regions from genomic DNA. Genomic DNA was amplified by bias-controlled multiplex PCR before high-throughput sequencing. Per the original workflow: To quantify the absolute abundance of each unique TCRbeta CDR3 region, the sequences were collapsed and filtered. Clonality, defined as 1 minus Pielou's evenness, was calculated using only productive rearrangements. Clones with significantly greater frequencies in on-treatment versus baseline samples were identified using a previously published method. What TCRdb holds here is the immuneACCESS table cut down to in-frame rearrangements. Part of the clones is not present; checked against another copy, under half of the missing clones reflect an unresolved V gene, and the others are unexplained. That table furnishes V, J and clone size, whereas the DNA furnished D and trimming. For this sample there are some 11,000 clones; 78% appear just once. The biggest ten clones account for 11% of the sample.

In light of the paper, this sample's treatment or condition label describes: randomized to nivolumab then ipilimumab (arm A) or the reverse (arm B). Prior DNA-damaging chemotherapy had not been received by any trial patient. Thawed PBMCs were sorted on a FACS Aria II flow cytometer to isolate live CD3+CD8+ cells negative for CD19 and CD56. The samples were obtained from melanoma patients enrolled in CheckMate 064, an open-label, randomized phase II trial testing sequential checkpoint blockade. Leukapheresis was used to collect peripheral blood mononuclear cells, which were then purified with Ficoll-Paque and frozen in human serum with roughly 9% DMSO. Right after sorting, the blood CD3+CD8+ cells were verified to be >98% pure, and DNA extraction followed. These data come from a study of sequential checkpoint blockade in melanoma (dated by TCRdb to the late 2010s). About the study as a whole: Patients were assigned by 1:1 randomization to either first-line nivolumab followed by ipilimumab (arm A) or ipilimumab followed by nivolumab (arm B). Maintenance nivolumab came after both trial sequences.

The research as a whole found: The model for predicting response that combines TCR metrics with mutation burden needs to be validated in larger, independent patient cohorts.

This receptor chain uses TRBV9 and TRBJ2-1; 11 junctional bases match TRBD2. Sequenced here: CD8+ T cells sorted from blood (inferred from file names), sampled from a patient given nivolumab and ipilimumab in sequence. The receptor's source is a human donor with melanoma. The CDR3 sequence is CASSASGRPFF. The DNA reads TGTGCCAGCAGCGCTAGCGGGAGGCCGTTCTTC.